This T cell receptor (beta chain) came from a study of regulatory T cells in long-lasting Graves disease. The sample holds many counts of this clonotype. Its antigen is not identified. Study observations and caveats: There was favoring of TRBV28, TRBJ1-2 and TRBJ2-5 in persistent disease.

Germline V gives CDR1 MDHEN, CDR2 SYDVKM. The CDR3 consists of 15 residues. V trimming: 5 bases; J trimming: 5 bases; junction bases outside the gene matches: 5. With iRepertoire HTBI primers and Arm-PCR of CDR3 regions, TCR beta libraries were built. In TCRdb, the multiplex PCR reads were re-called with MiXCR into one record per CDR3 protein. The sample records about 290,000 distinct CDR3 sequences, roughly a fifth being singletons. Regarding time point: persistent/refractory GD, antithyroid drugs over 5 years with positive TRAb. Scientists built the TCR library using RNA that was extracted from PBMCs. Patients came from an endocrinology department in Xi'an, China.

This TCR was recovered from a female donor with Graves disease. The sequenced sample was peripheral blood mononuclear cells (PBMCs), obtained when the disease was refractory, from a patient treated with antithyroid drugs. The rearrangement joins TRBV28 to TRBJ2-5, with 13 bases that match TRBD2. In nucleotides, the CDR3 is TGTGCCAGCAGTCGGACTAGCGGGAGTGATGAGACCCAGTACTTC. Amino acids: CASSRTSGSDETQYF.